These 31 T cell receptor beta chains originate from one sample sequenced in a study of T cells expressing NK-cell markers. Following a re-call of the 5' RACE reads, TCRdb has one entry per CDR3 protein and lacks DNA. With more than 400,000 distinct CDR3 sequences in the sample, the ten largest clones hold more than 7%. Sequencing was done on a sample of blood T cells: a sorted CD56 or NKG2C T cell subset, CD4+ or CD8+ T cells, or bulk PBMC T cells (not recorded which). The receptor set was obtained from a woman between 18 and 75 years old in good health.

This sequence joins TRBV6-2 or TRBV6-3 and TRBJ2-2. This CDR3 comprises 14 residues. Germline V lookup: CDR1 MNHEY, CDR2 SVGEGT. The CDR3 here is CASERAPQTGELFF.

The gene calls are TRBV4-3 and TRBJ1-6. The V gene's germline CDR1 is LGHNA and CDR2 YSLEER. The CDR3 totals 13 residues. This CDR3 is CASSQDTTSPLHF.

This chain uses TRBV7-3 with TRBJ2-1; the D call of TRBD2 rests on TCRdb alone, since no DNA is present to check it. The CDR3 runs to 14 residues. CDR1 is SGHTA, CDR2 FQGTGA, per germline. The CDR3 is CASSLGTSANEQFF.

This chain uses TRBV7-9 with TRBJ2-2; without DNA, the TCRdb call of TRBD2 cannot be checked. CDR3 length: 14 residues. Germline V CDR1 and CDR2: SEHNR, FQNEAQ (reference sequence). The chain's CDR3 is CASTVKSVTGELFF.

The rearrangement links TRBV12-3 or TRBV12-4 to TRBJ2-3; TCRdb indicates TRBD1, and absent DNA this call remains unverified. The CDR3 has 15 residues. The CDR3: CASREGDLETDTQYF.

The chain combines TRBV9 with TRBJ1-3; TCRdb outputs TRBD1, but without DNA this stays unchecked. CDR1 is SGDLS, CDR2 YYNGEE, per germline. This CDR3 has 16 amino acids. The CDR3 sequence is CASSADKGDSGNTIYF.

The CDR3 loop reads CASSYGGPPYNEQFF. V is TRBV6-2 or TRBV6-3 and J is TRBJ2-1; TCRdb gives TRBD1 as the D gene, but with no DNA this cannot be confirmed. The CDR3 has 15 amino acids. In germline, CDR1 is MNHEY, CDR2 SVGEGT.

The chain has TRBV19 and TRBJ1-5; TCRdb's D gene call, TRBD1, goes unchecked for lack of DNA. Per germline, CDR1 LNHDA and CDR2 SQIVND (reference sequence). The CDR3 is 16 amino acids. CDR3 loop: CASSIERGDGNQPQHF.

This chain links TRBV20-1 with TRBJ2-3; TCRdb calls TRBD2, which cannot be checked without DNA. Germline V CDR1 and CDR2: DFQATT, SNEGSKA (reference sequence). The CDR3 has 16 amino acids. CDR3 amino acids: CSAGSKLGLGTDTQYF.

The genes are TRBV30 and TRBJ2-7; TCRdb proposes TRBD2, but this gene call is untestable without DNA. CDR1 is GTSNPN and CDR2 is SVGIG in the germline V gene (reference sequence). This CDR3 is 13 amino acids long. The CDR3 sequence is CAWSVLAGGEQYF.

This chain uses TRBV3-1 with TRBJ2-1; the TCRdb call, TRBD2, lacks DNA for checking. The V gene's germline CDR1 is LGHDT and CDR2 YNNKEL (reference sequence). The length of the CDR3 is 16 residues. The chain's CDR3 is CASSQGGGLGSNEQFF.

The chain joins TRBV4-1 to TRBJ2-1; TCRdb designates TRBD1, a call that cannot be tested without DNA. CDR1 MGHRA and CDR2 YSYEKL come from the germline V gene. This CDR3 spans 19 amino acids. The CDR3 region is CASSQDKSWPGQGYNEQFF.

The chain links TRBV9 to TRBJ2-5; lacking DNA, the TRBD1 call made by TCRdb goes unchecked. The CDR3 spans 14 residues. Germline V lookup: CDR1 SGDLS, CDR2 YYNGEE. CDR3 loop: CASSVGDSKETQYF.

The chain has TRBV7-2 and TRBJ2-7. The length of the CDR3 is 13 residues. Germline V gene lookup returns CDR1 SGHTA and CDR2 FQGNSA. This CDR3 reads CASSLAGRAEQYF.

The CDR3 here is CASSPGGGRMNTEAFF. The chain carries TRBV12-3 or TRBV12-4 and TRBJ1-1; the D gene TCRdb calls, TRBD1, cannot be checked with no DNA. CDR3 size: 16 residues.

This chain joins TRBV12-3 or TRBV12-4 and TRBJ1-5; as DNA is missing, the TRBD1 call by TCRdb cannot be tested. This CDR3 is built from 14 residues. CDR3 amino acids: CASRQGMGNQPQHF.

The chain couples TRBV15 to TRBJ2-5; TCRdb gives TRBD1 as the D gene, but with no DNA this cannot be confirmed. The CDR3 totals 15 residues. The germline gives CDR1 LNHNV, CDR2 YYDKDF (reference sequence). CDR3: CATSQRGHVEETQYF.

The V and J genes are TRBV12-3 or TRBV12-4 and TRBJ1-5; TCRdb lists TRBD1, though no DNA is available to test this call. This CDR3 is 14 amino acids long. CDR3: CASSLAIRGQPQHF.

The CDR3 reads CSVVRQGTEQYF. This chain links TRBV29-1 with TRBJ2-7; TCRdb picks TRBD1, but there is no DNA to check that call. The CDR3 contains 12 residues. Germline V gene data show CDR1 as SQVTM and CDR2 as ANQGSEA.

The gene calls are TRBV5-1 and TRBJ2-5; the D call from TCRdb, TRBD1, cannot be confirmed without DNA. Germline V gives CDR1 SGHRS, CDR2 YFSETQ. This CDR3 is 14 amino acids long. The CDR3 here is CASSSRDRGETQYF.

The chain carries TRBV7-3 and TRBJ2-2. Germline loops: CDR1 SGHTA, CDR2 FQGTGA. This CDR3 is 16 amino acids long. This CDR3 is CASSLGFMPNTGELFF.

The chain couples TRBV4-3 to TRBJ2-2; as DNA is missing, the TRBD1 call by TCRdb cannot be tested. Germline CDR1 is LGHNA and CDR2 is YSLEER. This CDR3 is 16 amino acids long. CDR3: CASSQVGQGRTGELFF.

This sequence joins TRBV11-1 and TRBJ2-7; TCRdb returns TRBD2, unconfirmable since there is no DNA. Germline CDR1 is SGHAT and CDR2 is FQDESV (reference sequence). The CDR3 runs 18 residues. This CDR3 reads CASSLALVGTSGTYEQYF.

The CDR3 sequence is CASSPDRGTTDTQYF. The J gene is TRBJ2-3, the V gene TRBV7-2; the D gene TCRdb calls, TRBD1, cannot be checked with no DNA. This CDR3 is built from 15 residues. The V gene's germline CDR1 is SGHTA and CDR2 FQGNSA.

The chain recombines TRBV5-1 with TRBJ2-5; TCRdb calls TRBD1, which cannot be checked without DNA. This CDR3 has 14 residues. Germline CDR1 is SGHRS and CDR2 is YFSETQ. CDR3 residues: CASSYTGGGETQYF. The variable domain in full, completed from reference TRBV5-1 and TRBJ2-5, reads KAGVTQTPRYLIKTRGQQVTLSCSPISGHRSVSWYQQTPGQGLQFLFEYFSETQRNKGNFPGRFSGRQFSNSRSEMNVSTLELGDSALYLCASSYTGGGETQYFGPGTRLLVL.

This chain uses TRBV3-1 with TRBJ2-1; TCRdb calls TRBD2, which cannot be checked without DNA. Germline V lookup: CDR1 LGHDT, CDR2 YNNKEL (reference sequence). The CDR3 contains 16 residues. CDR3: CASSQVSLAGDNEQFF.

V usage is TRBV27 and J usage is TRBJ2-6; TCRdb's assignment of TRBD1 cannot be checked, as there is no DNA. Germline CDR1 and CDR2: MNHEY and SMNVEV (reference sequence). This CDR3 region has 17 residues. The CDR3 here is CASSLLRTSSGANVLTF. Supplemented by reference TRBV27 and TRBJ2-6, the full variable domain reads EAQVTQNPRYLITVTGKKLTVTCSQNMNHEYMSWYRQDPGLGLRQIYYSMNVEVTDKGDVPEGYKVSRKEKRNFPLILESPSPNQTSLYFCASSLLRTSSGANVLTFGAGSRLTVL.

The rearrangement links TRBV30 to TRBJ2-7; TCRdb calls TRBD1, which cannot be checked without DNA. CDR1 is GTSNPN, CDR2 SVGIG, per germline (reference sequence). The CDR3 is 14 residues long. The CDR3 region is CAWSVHRGWSEQYF.

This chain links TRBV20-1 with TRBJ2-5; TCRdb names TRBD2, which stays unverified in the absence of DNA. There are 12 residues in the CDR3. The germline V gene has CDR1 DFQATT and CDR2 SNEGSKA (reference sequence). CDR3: CSASLRGETQYF.

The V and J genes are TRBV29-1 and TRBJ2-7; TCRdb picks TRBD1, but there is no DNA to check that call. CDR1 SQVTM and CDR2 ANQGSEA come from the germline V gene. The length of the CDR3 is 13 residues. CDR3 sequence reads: CSVIQGGRYEQYF.

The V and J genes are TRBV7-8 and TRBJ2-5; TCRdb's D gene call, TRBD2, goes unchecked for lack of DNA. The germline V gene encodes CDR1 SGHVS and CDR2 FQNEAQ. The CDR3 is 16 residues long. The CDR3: CASSLGWQGGQETQYF.